This record concerns one T cell receptor beta chain sequence. The target antigen is unknown. The junction does not match germline at one end; this may be a read error. The data were obtained in a study of cytomegalovirus exposure and HLA in healthy donors. PCR primers comprised 60 Vbeta and 13 Jbeta primers. Per the original methods: In a later analysis, 75 million to 85 million unique TCR beta chains included roughly 11 million shared by two or more donors. The method was immunoSEQ multiplex PCR; TCRdb's version includes in-frame clones alone and lacks a portion of them. For V, J and clone size, that table is used; D and trimming come from the DNA. The sample comprises just over 150,000 clones, around 84% of which are singletons, and 3% to 3.5% rests with the top ten. Study-wide findings and caveats: The productive fraction for most TCR beta V segments was about 90% or about 30% in an earlier analysis. Among the CMV-associated chains, three were confirmed in vitro as specific for CMV antigens.

This sequence originates from a woman in her thirties or forties in good health and CMV-seronegative. What was sequenced was PBMCs.

The CDR3 reads CSSSSQQGTAFF. DNA of the CDR3: TGTTCCAGCAGCTCCCAGCAGGGGACGGCTTTCTTT. The rearrangement links TRBV7-9 to TRBJ1-1; the D gene is possibly TRBD1 (6 bases). The V gene's germline CDR1 is SEHNR and CDR2 FQNEAQ (reference sequence). This CDR3 region has 12 residues.